This section outlines one TCR beta chain sequence together with its context. Its antigen is not known. From the PCR reads, TCRdb called clonotypes with MiXCR, one entry per CDR3 protein. This table holds about 500,000 distinct CDR3 sequences, about 21% found once. This sample was taken from a study of molecular identifiers for immune sequencing clone quantification. The CDR3 has 13 residues. Germline loops: CDR1 LGHNA, CDR2 YSLEER. Deletions cut 1 base from V and 4 bases from J, with 8 bases between. Study-wide results and limits: The sizes of highly expanded clones could be underestimated when identical TCR molecules share a barcode.

The chain is built from TRBV4-3 and TRBJ2-7; tentatively, D is TRBD1 (5 bases). The receptor was derived from a human donor in good health. Some libraries in this study had Jurkat cell RNA spiked in. The sample taken for sequencing was naive CD8+ T cells from blood, with Jurkat cell RNA spiked in. Subset defined: FACS-sorted CD8+CD4-CCR7+CD45RA+ naive T cells. The CDR3 sequence: CASSQGQMYEQYF. The CDR3, as DNA: TGCGCCAGCAGCCAAGGACAGATGTACGAGCAGTACTTC.